Below are 27 T cell receptor beta chains sequenced from a single sample in a study of blood T cells in healthy people across ages. Using a J-beta primer mix together with a sample-barcoded 5' primer, a second PCR was run for about 7 to 12 cycles. TCRdb redid the calling of the 5' RACE reads with MiXCR, one entry per CDR3 protein. The sample shows about 830,000 distinct CDR3 sequences, approximately 65% of them seen only once. The specimen sequenced was blood. These receptors were taken from a man aged 25-40 years in good health.

V and J are TRBV10-3 and TRBJ1-2; D unclear. Per the germline V gene, CDR1 is ENHRY and CDR2 is SYGVKD. V lost 3 bases to trimming and J lost 1 base, with 9 bases between them. This CDR3 is 14 amino acids long. This chain's CDR3 is CAISDKRFNYGYTF. CDR3 coding DNA: TGTGCCATCAGTGATAAGAGATTTAACTATGGCTACACCTTC.

The rearrangement joins TRBV6-5 to TRBJ1-4, with 7 bases lining up with TRBD1. Germline-derived CDR1 and CDR2 are MNHEY and SVGAGI. The V and J ends lost 5 bases and 2 bases, in that order; junction bases with no gene match: 5. The CDR3 is 15 residues long. This CDR3 reads CASSRQGITNEKLFF. CDR3 coding DNA: TGTGCCAGCAGTCGACAGGGAATCACTAATGAAAAACTGTTTTTT.

The rearrangement links TRBV5-1 to TRBJ1-1; the D gene is possibly TRBD1 (6 bases). Trimming took off 4 bases at V and 5 bases at J, with 15 bases between the two ends. From germline, CDR1 is SGHRS and CDR2 YFSETQ. This CDR3 comprises 14 residues. The CDR3 loop is CASSHGTIGTEAFF. The CDR3 region has the DNA TGCGCCAGCAGCCACGGGACAATCGGAACTGAAGCTTTCTTT.

The chain is built from TRBV21-1 and TRBJ1-5. TRBV21-1 has pseudogene status. The CDR3 consists of 18 residues. This chain's CDR3 is CASSAPTGRGYSNQPQHF. CDR3 bases: TGTGCCAGCAGCGCCCCGACCGGGAGGGGGTATAGCAATCAGCCCCAGCATTTT.

This clonotype occurred once. The rearrangement links TRBV12-3 or TRBV12-4 to TRBJ1-2; 7 bases line up with TRBD1. V lost 0 bases to trimming and J lost 5 bases; unmatched junction nucleotides: 15. CDR3 length: 18 amino acids. In DNA form, the CDR3 reads TGTGCCAGCAGTTTAGCCCGGCGGCGACAGGGAGGTCGGTATGGCTACACCTTC. This codes for CASSLARRRQGGRYGYTF.

The genes are TRBV27 and TRBJ2-1; 13 nucleotides agree with TRBD2. Looked up from germline, CDR1 is MNHEY and CDR2 is SMNVEV (reference sequence). This CDR3 comprises 16 residues. The V segment lost 6 bases and the J segment 6 bases; nucleotides outside the gene matches: 8. The CDR3 loop reads CASSWGLAGPRNEQFF. The CDR3 nucleotides are TGTGCCAGCAGCTGGGGACTAGCGGGGCCCCGCAATGAGCAGTTCTTC.

CDR3 coding DNA: TGTGCCAGTATGGGACAGCCTGGGGCCAACGTCCTGACTTTC. Translation gives CASMGQPGANVLTF. The chain is built from TRBV19 and TRBJ2-6, with 7 positions matching TRBD1. Trimming at V came to 7 bases and at J to 2 bases, leaving 2 bases not matched to a gene. Germline V CDR1 and CDR2: LNHDA, SQIVND (reference sequence). This CDR3 is 14 amino acids long.

The chain couples TRBV6-2 or TRBV6-3 to TRBJ2-1, with 7 positions matching TRBD2. This CDR3 contains 16 residues. Unmatched junction bases numbered 5, after V lost 2 bases and J lost 1 base. The germline CDR1 and CDR2 sequences are MNHEY and SVGEGT. CDR3 DNA: TGTGCCAGCAGTTACCAGCTAGCGGTATCCTACAATGAGCAGTTCTTC. It codes for CASSYQLAVSYNEQFF.

The V and J genes are TRBV7-3 and TRBJ1-1, with D tentatively TRBD1 (6 bases). Germline assignment: CDR1 SGHTA and CDR2 FQGTGA. This CDR3 region has 13 residues. The ends were cut back, 4 bases at V and 6 bases at J, with 12 bases in the middle. Here the CDR3 DNA reads TGTGCCAGCAGCTCCAATCACAGGGCTGAAGCTTTCTTT. As protein: CASSSNHRAEAFF.

This chain connects TRBV28 to TRBJ1-5; D is possibly TRBD1 (6 bases). The CDR3 is made up of 14 amino acids. CDR1 and CDR2 (germline): MDHEN, SYDVKM. V was trimmed by 5 bases and J by 4 bases, leaving 12 bases between them. Here the CDR3 DNA reads TGTGCCAGCAGTCCCGGGGGCACTAATCAGCCCCAGCATTTT. It is translated as CASSPGGTNQPQHF.

About this clonotype itself: Given a much more abundant clone one base away, this may be a read error. This chain joins TRBV7-2 and TRBJ2-1; 7 nucleotides align to TRBD2. The CDR3 extends over 15 amino acids. The germline gives CDR1 SGHTA, CDR2 FQGNSA. With 3 bases clipped from V and 9 bases from J, the junction kept 11 bases outside the gene matches. The CDR3 loop reads CASSFGGGSSREQFF. CDR3 DNA: TGTGCCAGCAGCTTCGGCGGGGGTTCCTCCCGTGAGCAGTTCTTC.

J is TRBJ2-3 and V is TRBV7-9, with TRBD2 matching over 8 bases. The CDR3 has 16 residues. Looked up from germline, CDR1 is SEHNR and CDR2 is FQNEAQ (reference sequence). V was pared by 5 bases and J by 8 bases, with 15 bases of the junction left unmatched. In DNA, the CDR3 is TGTGCCAGCAGCCAGGGGACTAGTGCCTCCGGCGCTACGCAGTATTTT. It codes for CASSQGTSASGATQYF.

The chain combines TRBV2 with TRBJ1-6, with D unclear. The V and J ends lost 7 bases and 5 bases respectively, with 9 bases between them. This CDR3 spans 13 amino acids. The germline V gene has CDR1 SNHLY and CDR2 FYNNEI. CDR3 DNA sequence: TGTGCCAGCACTCTGAGGGATAATTCACCCCTCCACTTT. Protein sequence: CASTLRDNSPLHF.

There are a few counts of this clonotype. This may stem from a read error, because a much larger clone lies one nucleotide away. CDR3 bases: TGCGCCAGCAGCCAAGATCTAGCGGGGATTTACGATGAGCAGTACTTC. This encodes CASSQDLAGIYDEQYF. This chain links TRBV4-3 with TRBJ2-1; 9 bases agree with TRBD2. The end of the DNA aligns better with TRBJ2-7, so the J call may be wrong. CDR1 is LGHNA, CDR2 YSLEER, per germline. This CDR3 spans 16 amino acids.

The rearrangement links TRBV7-3 to TRBJ2-1; D possibly corresponds to TRBD2 (6 bases). CDR1 and CDR2 from the germline V gene are SGHTA and FQGTGA. Trimming left V 3 bases short and J 1 base short, with 10 bases between. The CDR3 totals 15 residues. In DNA form, the CDR3 reads TGTGCCAGCAGCTTCACGGGGGTGTCCTACAATGAGCAGTTCTTC. As protein: CASSFTGVSYNEQFF.

V usage is TRBV7-6 and J usage is TRBJ1-5; no clear D. The CDR3 length is 16 residues. The V and J ends lost 0 bases and 0 bases respectively, with 9 bases between them. Germline V gene sequence: CDR1 SGHVS, CDR2 FNYEAQ. The CDR3 loop reads CASSLAGGYSNQPQHF. The CDR3 bases are TGTGCCAGCAGCTTAGCGGGCGGTTATAGCAATCAGCCCCAGCATTTT.

The DNA for the CDR3 is TGTGCCAGCAATGCGGACAGGGGGGGTTACAATGAGCAGTTCTTC. It is translated as CASNADRGGYNEQFF. The V gene is TRBV2, the J gene TRBJ2-1; 10 bases are shared with TRBD1. The CDR3 contains 15 residues. Germline V CDR1 and CDR2: SNHLY, FYNNEI. The V and J ends lost 7 bases and 4 bases, in that order; junction bases with no gene match: 7.

This clonotype was recorded a few times. The chain has TRBV6-5 and TRBJ2-3; TRBD2 aligns across 13 bases. Looked up from germline, CDR1 is MNHEY and CDR2 is SVGAGI. The ends lost 6 bases at V and 5 bases at J; junction bases unmatched: 8. The CDR3 sequence is 16 residues long. CDR3 amino acids: CASSRGLAGDGDTQYF. The CDR3 DNA reads as TGTGCCAGCAGCCGAGGACTAGCGGGGGATGGAGATACGCAGTATTTT.

V is TRBV14 and J is TRBJ2-4; D uncertain. TRBJ2-7 explains the end of the DNA better; the J call may be wrong. The CDR3 loop spans 13 amino acids. Germline V CDR1 and CDR2: SGHDN, FVKESK. The CDR3 loop reads CASSQGRFIEQYF. The CDR3 region has the DNA TGTGCCAGCAGCCAAGGACGGTTTATCGAGCAGTACTTC.

This clonotype has only a few counts. The rearrangement links TRBV5-1 to TRBJ2-6, with D perhaps matching TRBD2 (5 bases). V was clipped by 6 bases and J by 1 base, with 11 bases between them. Germline V gives CDR1 SGHRS, CDR2 YFSETQ. This CDR3 has 15 residues. The CDR3 loop reads CASTRPGSGANVLTF. In DNA, the CDR3 is TGCGCCAGCACCCGTCCGGGGTCTGGGGCCAACGTCCTGACTTTC.

The chain joins TRBV12-3 or TRBV12-4 to TRBJ2-6; TRBD1 agrees at 10 bases. V trimming: 5 bases; J trimming: 3 bases; junction bases outside the gene matches: 4. This CDR3 has 16 amino acids. The CDR3 reads CASSTGTGVGANVLTF. CDR3 nucleotides: TGTGCCAGCAGTACCGGGACAGGGGTTGGGGCCAACGTCCTGACTTTC.

J is TRBJ2-1 and V is TRBV12-3 or TRBV12-4; TRBD1 is a possible D gene (6 bases). The ends were cut back, 7 bases at V and 4 bases at J, with 17 bases in the middle. This CDR3 has 15 amino acids. The CDR3: CASNPPGAPYNEQFF. The CDR3 DNA reads as TGTGCCAGCAACCCGCCAGGGGCCCCATACAATGAGCAGTTCTTC.

This clonotype came up a few times. This chain joins TRBV21-1 and TRBJ2-3. TRBV21-1 is a known pseudogene. The CDR3 has 15 amino acids. The CDR3 is CASSKDGEDPDTQYF. In DNA form, the CDR3 reads TGTGCCAGCAGCAAAGATGGCGAGGATCCAGATACGCAGTATTTT.

This chain links TRBV5-5 with TRBJ2-1; D is uncertain. Germline V gene data show CDR1 as SGHKS and CDR2 as YYEKEE (reference sequence). The ends were cut back, 5 bases at V and 6 bases at J, with 9 bases in the middle. CDR3 length: 12 amino acids. CDR3 region: CASRTDGNEQFF. Here the CDR3 DNA reads TGTGCCAGCAGGACGGACGGCAATGAGCAGTTCTTC.

This chain links TRBV4-3 with TRBJ1-2; no clear D. Germline V gene sequence: CDR1 LGHNA, CDR2 YSLEER. This CDR3 has 12 residues. V was clipped by 0 bases and J by 10 bases, with 9 bases between them. DNA for the CDR3: TGCGCCAGCAGCCAAGATTGGAAAGACTACACCTTC. Translation: CASSQDWKDYTF.

The V gene is TRBV4-1, the J gene TRBJ1-2; tentative D call: TRBD1 (5 bases). The CDR3 is 13 amino acids. In germline, CDR1 is MGHRA, CDR2 YSYEKL. V was cut by 8 bases and J by 7 bases, with 17 bases left in between. The CDR3 loop is CASPPKAGSGYTF. In DNA form, the CDR3 reads TGCGCCAGCCCACCCAAGGCAGGGAGTGGCTACACCTTC.

The gene calls are TRBV13 and TRBJ2-1, with a possible D match to TRBD2 (5 bases). The CDR3 covers 12 residues. V was trimmed by 3 bases and J by 11 bases, leaving 11 bases between them. CDR1 and CDR2 (germline): PRHDT, FYEKMQ (reference sequence). The CDR3 here is CASSFGLPQQFF. CDR3 nucleotide sequence: TGTGCCAGCAGCTTTGGACTTCCCCAGCAGTTCTTC.